These 14 T cell receptor beta chains came from one sample sequenced in a study of blood T cell repertoires in COVID-19. Profiled with immunoSEQ multiplex PCR; TCRdb holds only in-frame clones, not every one. The data contain some 140,000 clones, around 85% of them singletons. Material: peripheral blood. The receptors were sampled from a woman aged 80 or over with acute or convalescent COVID-19.

The J gene is TRBJ2-5, the V gene TRBV12-3 or TRBV12-4, with TRBD2 identical over 7 bases. The junction had 6 bases not matched to a gene; V was cut back by 6 bases and J by 5 bases. CDR3 length: 13 amino acids. The CDR3 bases are TGTGCCAGCAGGGGGAGCGGGGTTGAGACCCAGTACTTC. Amino acids: CASRGSGVETQYF.

The genes are TRBV30 and TRBJ1-2; D is unclear. The germline CDR1 and CDR2 sequences are GTSNPN and SVGIG (reference sequence). Trimming removed 0 bases from V and 7 bases from J, with 6 bases in between. This CDR3 contains 11 residues. CDR3 amino acids: CAWSVGGGYTF. CDR3 bases: TGTGCCTGGAGTGTAGGAGGTGGCTACACCTTC.

The chain joins TRBV6-1 to TRBJ2-1; D might be TRBD2 (6 bases). V was trimmed by 1 base and J by 13 bases, leaving 14 bases between them. The CDR3 consists of 13 residues. Germline V gene data show CDR1 as MNHNS and CDR2 as SASEGT. For the CDR3, the DNA is TGTGCCAGCAGTGAAGAGCGGGCGACAGTACAGTTCTTC. Translated, it gives CASSEERATVQFF.

The gene calls are TRBV5-6 and TRBJ1-2; D remains ambiguous. Trimming removed 1 base from V and 1 base from J, with 17 bases in between. The CDR3 length is 17 residues. Germline CDR1 reads SGHDT; CDR2 reads YYEEEE. The CDR3 nucleotides read TGTGCCAGCAGCTTGCCCAGCAGACACCGATTTAACTATGGCTACACCTTC. This translates into CASSLPSRHRFNYGYTF.

The V and J genes are TRBV19 and TRBJ1-5, with TRBD1 matching 11 bases. Germline V gene data show CDR1 as LNHDA and CDR2 as SQIVND (reference sequence). Unmatched junction bases numbered 8, after V lost 4 bases and J lost 6 bases. This CDR3 contains 16 residues. The CDR3 DNA sequence: TGTGCCAGTAGTAACCAACAAGGGACAGGGGGTCAGCCCCAGCATTTT. Protein sequence: CASSNQQGTGGQPQHF.

CDR3 protein: CAWSVLDRVSYNSPLHF. Written as DNA, the CDR3 is TGTGCCTGGAGTGTACTGGACAGGGTGAGCTATAATTCACCCCTCCACTTT. V usage is TRBV30 and J usage is TRBJ1-6; 8 positions agree with TRBD1. From germline, CDR1 is GTSNPN and CDR2 SVGIG (reference sequence). The CDR3 consists of 17 residues. The ends lost 0 bases at V and 3 bases at J; junction bases unmatched: 7.

This chain uses TRBV5-6 with TRBJ2-5; unclear D gene. CDR3 length: 13 amino acids. Trimming shortened V by 0 bases and J by 5 bases, and 8 bases separated the two germline ends. Germline CDR1 and CDR2: SGHDT and YYEEEE. The CDR3 region is CASSLGAMETQYF. For the CDR3, the DNA is TGTGCCAGCAGCTTGGGGGCAATGGAGACCCAGTACTTC.

The chain uses TRBV9 and TRBJ2-1; the match to TRBD2 covers 7 bases. Germline CDR1 reads SGDLS; CDR2 reads YYNGEE. The CDR3 length is 17 residues. V lost 0 bases and J lost 5; bases outside the gene matches: 11. CDR3 nucleotide sequence: TGTGCCAGCAGCGTAGGTTTAGCGGGTACAAAAGACAATGAGCAGTTCTTC. Translating it yields CASSVGLAGTKDNEQFF. Full variable domain (rest looked up from reference TRBV9 and TRBJ2-1): DSGVTQTPKHLITATGQRVTLRCSPRSGDLSVYWYQQSLDQGLQFLIQYYNGEERAKGNILERFSAQQFPDLHSELNLSSLELGDSALYFCASSVGLAGTKDNEQFFGPGTRLTVL.

The rearrangement uses TRBV7-9 and TRBJ2-3; D is uncertain. Germline-derived CDR1 and CDR2 are SEHNR and FQNEAQ (reference sequence). This CDR3 spans 16 amino acids. V was trimmed by 0 bases and J by 1 base, leaving 11 bases between them. The CDR3 DNA reads TGTGCCAGCAGCTTAGCGTCTAGGCTCGGCACAGATACGCAGTATTTT. Translating gives CASSLASRLGTDTQYF.

The chain is built from TRBV4-3 and TRBJ2-3; 7 nucleotides match TRBD2. After removal of 4 bases from V and 2 bases from J, the junction contained 6 bases not matched to a gene. Per germline, CDR1 LGHNA and CDR2 YSLEER. This CDR3 has 15 amino acids. This CDR3 reads CASSPGRATTDTQYF. The DNA for the CDR3 is TGCGCCAGCAGCCCTGGGAGGGCCACCACAGATACGCAGTATTTT.

The chain is built from TRBV6-5 and TRBJ1-1; 9 nucleotides match TRBD1. The V gene end was trimmed by 6 bases and the J gene end by 5 bases; junction bases not matched to a gene: 4. Germline CDR1 and CDR2: MNHEY and SVGAGI. The CDR3 totals 13 residues. The CDR3 DNA reads TGTGCCAGCAGCGGACAGGGGTTGACTGAAGCTTTCTTT. Amino acid sequence: CASSGQGLTEAFF.

This clone was counted once. The V and J genes are TRBV15 and TRBJ2-5, with D unclear. Germline V lookup: CDR1 LNHNV, CDR2 YYDKDF (reference sequence). V lost 0 bases and J 4 bases, leaving 9 bases between the germline ends. The CDR3 extends over 14 amino acids. The CDR3, as DNA: TGTGCCACCAGCAGAGATCTGACGGGAGAGACCCAGTACTTC. This sequence encodes CATSRDLTGETQYF. The variable domain in full, completed from reference TRBV15 and TRBJ2-5, reads DAMVIQNPRYQVTQFGKPVTLSCSQTLNHNVMYWYQQKSSQAPKLLFHYYDKDFNNEADTPDNFQSRRPNTSFCFLDIRSPGLGDTAMYLCATSRDLTGETQYFGPGTRLLVL.

The J gene is TRBJ2-1, the V gene TRBV3-1 (or the pseudogene TRBV3-2); 7 positions match TRBD2. Germline trimming cut 0 bases from V and 3 bases from J; bases unmatched to any gene: 2. There are 15 residues in the CDR3. Germline V gene data show CDR1 as LGHDT and CDR2 as YNNKEL (reference sequence). CDR3 loop: CASSQEGGGYNEQFF. The CDR3 coding sequence is TGTGCCAGCAGCCAAGAGGGGGGGGGCTACAATGAGCAGTTCTTC.

The chain combines TRBV3-1 (or the pseudogene TRBV3-2) with TRBJ2-1, with 7 nucleotides matching TRBD2. V dropped 3 bases and J dropped 5; count of bases not matched to a gene: 4. Germline lookup yields CDR1 LGHDT and CDR2 YNNKEL (reference sequence). This CDR3 contains 14 residues. CDR3 loop: CASSQYLADNEQFF. The CDR3, as DNA: TGTGCCAGCAGCCAGTACCTAGCGGACAATGAGCAGTTCTTC.